This T cell receptor beta chain appears in the sequencing data of a study of blood T cell repertoires in COVID-19. Study in general: The United States, Italy and Spain were the sources of the acute and convalescent COVID-19 samples. Sample material is recorded as cDNA or gDNA derived from T cells, B-cell-depleted T cells, or PBMCs.

This clone was detected only once. The Seattle site enrolled patients during active infection and followed them longitudinally. Per the original methods: Estimated nucleated cell counts came from reference gene primer amplification. Method: immunoSEQ multiplex PCR; TCRdb's copy keeps in-frame clones and lacks some. That table supplies the V and J calls and clone size; D and trimming were determined from the DNA. The sample comprises about 350,000 clones, approximately 89% of which are singletons, and less than 5% rests with the top ten. The CDR3 spans 12 residues. Per the germline V gene, CDR1 is KGHSH and CDR2 is LQKENI. Trimming stripped 2 bases from V and 4 bases from J, with 5 bases between.

The material sequenced was peripheral blood. The rearrangement joins TRBV18 to TRBJ2-5; D not certain. The origin of this receptor is an older woman with COVID-19, enrolled during active disease. The CDR3 sequence is CASSPIGETQYF. Written as DNA, the CDR3 is TGTGCCAGCTCACCAATCGGAGAGACCCAGTACTTC. The whole variable domain, remainder taken from reference TRBV18 and TRBJ2-5, is NAGVMQNPRHLVRRRGQEARLRCSPMKGHSHVYWYRQLPEEGLKFMVYLQKENIIDESGMPKERFSAEFPKEGPSILRIQQVVRGDSAAYFCASSPIGETQYFGPGTRLLVL.